Presented here are 23 T cell receptor beta chains from one specimen sequenced in a study of blood T cell repertoires in COVID-19. Profiled with immunoSEQ multiplex PCR; TCRdb holds only in-frame clones, not every one. This table has tens of thousands of clones, about 94% appearing once. The sequencing sample was made of peripheral blood. These receptors came from a human donor with active COVID-19. The donor label of this sample is uncertain.

The gene calls are TRBV5-1 and TRBJ1-3, with 9 bases lining up with TRBD1. Trimming at V came to 4 bases and at J to 3 bases, leaving 8 bases not matched to a gene. CDR1 and CDR2 (germline): SGHRS, YFSETQ. The CDR3 is 16 residues long. CDR3 coding DNA: TGCGCCAGCAGCCCAGGGGACAGGGAATTTGGAAACACCATATATTTT. As protein: CASSPGDREFGNTIYF.

This chain connects TRBV10-2 to TRBJ2-2, with D perhaps matching TRBD2 (5 bases). Germline assignment: CDR1 WSHSY and CDR2 SAAADI. CDR3 length equals 17 residues. V lost 3 bases to trimming and J lost 5 bases, with 19 bases between them. CDR3 sequence reads: CASSERRKDLGTGELFF. In nucleotides, the CDR3 is TGCGCCAGCAGTGAAAGGAGGAAGGACCTAGGGACCGGGGAGCTGTTTTTT.

The chain employs TRBV7-9 and TRBJ2-3, with 11 bases that match TRBD2. V lost 5 bases, J lost 2 bases, and 6 bases stayed unmatched. This CDR3 is 16 amino acids long. CDR1 and CDR2 from the germline V gene are SEHNR and FQNEAQ (reference sequence). The chain's CDR3 is CASSPGTSGDTDTQYF. The DNA of the CDR3 is TGTGCCAGCAGCCCCGGGACTAGCGGTGACACAGATACGCAGTATTTT.

The chain links TRBV7-7 to TRBJ2-3, with D possibly matching TRBD2 (6 bases). Trimming removed 5 bases at V and 1 base at J, with 10 bases between. The CDR3 extends over 14 amino acids. Germline loops: CDR1 SSHAT, CDR2 FNYEAQ (reference sequence). DNA for the CDR3: TGTGCCAGCAGCGCGGGGACGGGCACAGATACGCAGTATTTT. This codes for CASSAGTGTDTQYF.

The chain employs TRBV5-1 and TRBJ2-7; D is possibly TRBD1 (6 bases). Germline V gives CDR1 SGHRS, CDR2 YFSETQ. This CDR3 is 14 amino acids long. The V gene lost 1 base and the J gene lost 6 bases, with 14 bases spanning the gap. DNA of the CDR3: TGCGCCAGCAGCTTGAGCTACAGGGACGGCGAGCAGTACTTC. Amino acids: CASSLSYRDGEQYF.

The chain combines TRBV19 with TRBJ2-6, with no clear D. The CDR3 totals 13 residues. Trimming shortened V by 7 bases and J by 0 bases, and 4 bases separated the two germline ends. Germline V gene lookup returns CDR1 LNHDA and CDR2 SQIVND (reference sequence). DNA of the CDR3: TGTGCCAGTACGAGCTCTGGGGCCAACGTCCTGACTTTC. The encoded protein is CASTSSGANVLTF.

The count of this clone is one. The chain employs TRBV11-2 and TRBJ2-7; TRBD2 matches 14 bases. The CDR3 totals 18 residues. Germline-derived CDR1 and CDR2 are SGHAT and FQNNGV. The J segment lost 2 bases and the V segment lost 5 bases, leaving 11 bases of the junction unmatched. The CDR3 spells CASSPGTSGGLTTYEQYF. The CDR3 DNA reads as TGTGCCAGCAGCCCGGGGACTAGCGGGGGACTTACCACCTACGAGCAGTACTTC. Combining the CDR3 with reference TRBV11-2 and TRBJ2-7 gives the whole variable domain EAGVAQSPRYKIIEKRQSVAFWCNPISGHATLYWYQQILGQGPKLLIQFQNNGVVDDSQLPKDRFSAERLKGVDSTLKIQPAKLEDSAVYLCASSPGTSGGLTTYEQYFGPGTRLTVT.

The chain recombines TRBV5-1 with TRBJ2-5; 7 bases map to TRBD2. The germline V gene encodes CDR1 SGHRS and CDR2 YFSETQ. This CDR3 region has 15 residues. The ends lost 4 bases at V and 3 bases at J; junction bases unmatched: 9. This chain's CDR3 is CASSPQLARKETQYF. In DNA form, the CDR3 reads TGCGCCAGCAGCCCCCAACTAGCGAGAAAAGAGACCCAGTACTTC. Full variable domain (outside the CDR3, taken from reference TRBV5-1 and TRBJ2-5): KAGVTQTPRYLIKTRGQQVTLSCSPISGHRSVSWYQQTPGQGLQFLFEYFSETQRNKGNFPGRFSGRQFSNSRSEMNVSTLELGDSALYLCASSPQLARKETQYFGPGTRLLVL.

This sequence joins TRBV6-5 and TRBJ2-7, with D possibly matching TRBD1 (6 bases). This CDR3 has 11 residues. The germline V and J ends were trimmed by 8 bases and 4 bases, with 9 bases remaining between them. Germline V gives CDR1 MNHEY, CDR2 SVGAGI. The CDR3 protein is CASVDSYEQYF. DNA for the CDR3: TGTGCCAGCGTGGACAGTTACGAGCAGTACTTC.

V gene TRBV18 combines with J gene TRBJ1-6, with D possibly TRBD1 on 5 matching bases. This CDR3 is built from 16 residues. Germline V gives CDR1 KGHSH, CDR2 LQKENI. Trimming removed 1 base from V and 6 bases from J, with 13 bases in between. As DNA, the CDR3 is TGTGCCAGCTCACCACTGGGGGGGAATGGTAATTCACCCCTCCACTTT. Translation: CASSPLGGNGNSPLHF.

CDR3 residues: CASSLGTSGRSGTQYF. Here the CDR3 DNA reads TGTGCCAGCAGCCTCGGGACTAGCGGGAGGTCTGGGACCCAGTACTTC. The V and J genes are TRBV3-1 (or the pseudogene TRBV3-2) and TRBJ2-5; 15 bases agree with TRBD2. The V and J ends lost 4 bases and 7 bases, in that order; junction bases with no gene match: 7. The CDR3 runs 16 residues. Germline values: CDR1 LGHDT, CDR2 YNNKEL (reference sequence).

This chain connects TRBV11-3 to TRBJ2-1; TRBD2 is a possible D gene (6 bases). There are 13 residues in the CDR3. V lost 1 base and J lost 9, with 10 bases in between. Germline V lookup: CDR1 SGHNT, CDR2 YENEEA. The CDR3 region is CASSLGLGGEQFF. The CDR3 nucleotides are TGTGCCAGCAGCTTAGGGTTGGGGGGTGAGCAGTTCTTC.

This rearrangement joins TRBV10-3 to TRBJ2-5; 9 bases line up with TRBD2. The trim removed 8 bases at V and 5 bases at J, leaving 15 bases unmatched. The CDR3 has 16 amino acids. Germline values: CDR1 ENHRY, CDR2 SYGVKD. CDR3 amino acids: CAICVGAGGGSETQYF. In DNA, the CDR3 is TGTGCCATCTGTGTGGGGGCGGGGGGGGGCTCGGAGACCCAGTACTTC.

The chain couples TRBV6-5 to TRBJ1-2, with 7 nucleotides matching TRBD1. Germline CDR1 is MNHEY and CDR2 is SVGAGI. This CDR3 spans 13 amino acids. After removal of 6 bases from V and 4 bases from J, the junction contained 5 bases not matched to a gene. The chain's CDR3 is CASSRDRGYGYTF. Written as DNA, the CDR3 is TGTGCCAGCAGCCGGGACAGAGGCTATGGCTACACCTTC.

In this sample, this clone turned up once. This chain joins TRBV7-2 and TRBJ2-7; 7 bases agree with TRBD1. This CDR3 region has 15 residues. The V segment lost 0 bases and the J segment 7 bases; nucleotides outside the gene matches: 9. Germline CDR1 is SGHTA and CDR2 is FQGNSA. This CDR3 reads CASSLARRQGREQYF. CDR3 sequence (DNA): TGTGCCAGCAGCTTAGCGCGGAGACAGGGAAGGGAGCAGTACTTC.

The chain employs TRBV6-5 and TRBJ1-2, with D perhaps TRBD1 (6 bases). This CDR3 is built from 13 residues. Germline values: CDR1 MNHEY, CDR2 SVGAGI. V was shortened by 8 bases and J by 6 bases, with 16 bases between the two germline ends. The CDR3 DNA sequence: TGTGCCAGCGGAACAGGGATTGGGAATGGCTACACCTTC. Encoded protein: CASGTGIGNGYTF.

The chain carries TRBV6-1 and TRBJ2-3; unclear D gene. The germline CDR1 and CDR2 sequences are MNHNS and SASEGT. V was pared by 1 base and J by 0 bases, with 8 bases between. CDR3 length: 15 amino acids. The CDR3, as DNA: TGTGCCAGCAGTGAAGAACCAACTAGCACAGATACGCAGTATTTT. This encodes CASSEEPTSTDTQYF.

This clone was seen only once. The chain combines TRBV4-1 with TRBJ1-2; 10 nucleotides match TRBD1. V shed 5 bases, J shed 8 bases, and the junction held 11 bases outside the gene matches. Germline V gene lookup returns CDR1 MGHRA and CDR2 YSYEKL. The CDR3 spans 15 residues. CDR3 nucleotide sequence: TGCGCCAGCAGCGAAATCCGACAGGGGGCTTTGGGCTACACCTTC. Its protein product is CASSEIRQGALGYTF.

V and J are TRBV5-4 and TRBJ2-5, with 13 bases that match TRBD2. V shed 3 bases and J 4 bases; nucleotides not matched to a gene: 6. The CDR3 is 16 amino acids. In germline, CDR1 is SGHNT, CDR2 YYREEE (reference sequence). This CDR3 reads CASSSGLAGEGETQYF. The CDR3 DNA is TGTGCCAGCAGCTCAGGACTAGCGGGAGAGGGAGAGACCCAGTACTTC.

The rearrangement uses TRBV11-2 and TRBJ1-3; tentative D call: TRBD1 (5 bases). Germline V gives CDR1 SGHAT, CDR2 FQNNGV. V lost 3 bases, J lost 0 bases, and 6 bases lay in between. CDR3 size: 14 residues. CDR3 DNA sequence: TGTGCCAGCAGCTTGACAGTCTCTGGAAACACCATATATTTT. Translating gives CASSLTVSGNTIYF.

CDR3 DNA sequence: TGTGCCAGCAGCCCGGCGGAGGGTACGCAGTATTTT. It translates to CASSPAEGTQYF. The chain carries TRBV6-5 and TRBJ2-3, with D possibly being TRBD2 (6 bases). Germline CDR1 is MNHEY and CDR2 is SVGAGI. The CDR3 totals 12 residues. The V end was cut by 6 bases, the J end by 8 bases, with 12 bases between.

The genes are TRBV6-2 or TRBV6-3 and TRBJ2-1; D perhaps matches TRBD1 (6 bases). Trimming removed 6 bases at V and 9 bases at J, with 21 bases between. This CDR3 is 15 amino acids long. Germline V gene lookup returns CDR1 MNHEY and CDR2 SVGEGT. The CDR3: CASSLGQPRGAEQFF. The CDR3 coding sequence is TGTGCCAGCAGCCTGGGACAACCCCGGGGAGCTGAGCAGTTCTTC.

The chain joins TRBV7-6 to TRBJ1-1; D is possibly TRBD1 (5 bases). This CDR3 spans 16 amino acids. Germline V gene sequence: CDR1 SGHVS, CDR2 FNYEAQ. V lost 1 base to trimming and J lost 0 bases, with 12 bases between them. This chain's CDR3 is CASSLGPSGMNTEAFF. CDR3 bases: TGTGCCAGCAGCTTAGGTCCATCAGGGATGAACACTGAAGCTTTCTTT.